The rows below give T cell receptor beta chains drawn from one sample of a study of blood T cell repertoires in COVID-19. Assay used: immunoSEQ multiplex PCR; TCRdb lists only in-frame clones, some missing. The sample lists 450,000 or so clones; approximately 91% were seen once. The sample comprised peripheral blood. The receptors were gathered from a woman aged 40 to 49 with COVID-19, enrolled during active disease. CDR3s include the opening cysteine and the closing phenylalanine or tryptophan. Size tells how often a clone was seen (once, few, many) or the class of an expanded clone, and some rows leave it out.

v_gene: TRBV5-5
len: 16
abundance: NA
CDR3aa: CASSYRVERGNQPQHF

v_gene: TRBV11-3
len: 15
abundance: NA
CDR3aa: CASSRTGGKAGELFF

v_gene: TRBV9
len: 16
abundance: NA
CDR3aa: CASSVALRTGYNEQFF

v_gene: TRBV5-1
len: 14
abundance: NA
CDR3aa: CASSLAGGGTEAFF

v_gene: TRBV5-1
len: 16
abundance: NA
CDR3aa: CASSLIPLDSQETQYF

v_gene: TRBV25-1
len: 16
abundance: few
CDR3aa: CASRAQGANQPGTQYF

v_gene: TRBV28
len: 15
abundance: NA
CDR3aa: CASSLNRETDYGYTF

v_gene: TRBV21-1
len: 16
abundance: NA
CDR3aa: CASSKDRGPNNYGYTF

v_gene: TRBV5-1
len: 15
abundance: NA
CDR3aa: CASSPDSHYSYEQYF

v_gene: TRBV18
len: 13
abundance: once
CDR3aa: CASSPTGGGEAFF

v_gene: TRBV6-6
len: 15
abundance: NA
CDR3aa: CASSYSRAVNYGYTF

v_gene: TRBV28
len: 15
abundance: NA
CDR3aa: CASRASGVGYNEQFF